This is a list of T cell receptor beta chains from one sample in a study of monozygotic twins with inflammatory bowel disease. TCRdb processed the 5' RACE reads again and assigns one entry to each CDR3 protein, with no DNA. Recorded for this sample: approximately 160,000 distinct CDR3 sequences. Sequences were obtained from blood. The receptors stem from a human donor with ulcerative colitis or Crohn's disease, or a healthy co-twin of an affected twin (not recorded which). CDR3s include the opening cysteine and the closing phenylalanine or tryptophan. Each record gives: CDR3 protein, V gene, J gene, CDR3 length.

CASSQDRPGGRNTGELFF	TRBV14	TRBJ2-2	18
CSAPPWDSYDQQYF	TRBV20-1	TRBJ2-7	14
CASSPSTNEKLFF	TRBV18	TRBJ1-4	13
CAIRSNQPQHF	TRBV5-1	TRBJ1-5	11
CSARLSSGQTQYF	TRBV20-1	TRBJ2-5	13
CASSLPMGEAFF	TRBV5-4	TRBJ1-1	12
CASSLERLAGYRELFF	TRBV27	TRBJ2-2	16
CASRSGLAGGPSTDTQYF	TRBV5-1	TRBJ2-3	18
CSAWPLAGDHYNEQFF	TRBV20-1	TRBJ2-1	16
CSAIGTAGGPQHF	TRBV20-1	TRBJ1-5	13